The rows below give T cell receptor beta chains drawn from one sample of a study of T-cell reconstitution after alpha-beta-depleted transplantation in children. TCRdb fed the PCR reads into MiXCR, producing one record per CDR3 protein. The data show around 250,000 distinct CDR3 sequences, about a quarter seen once. The input for sequencing was PBMCs, taken before TCRalphabeta/CD19-depleted stem cell transplant. The source is a girl aged 2 to 10 with Fanconi anemia, due to receive a stem cell transplant. CDR3s include the opening cysteine and the closing phenylalanine or tryptophan. D genes are given only for firm matches. Clone size, where shown, is once, few, many, or a class for clones that have expanded.

J	V	size	D	CDR3	DNA
TRBJ2-7	TRBV5-1	NA	TRBD1	CASSSGTGGSYEQYF	TGCGCCAGCAGCTCCGGGACAGGGGGCTCCTACGAGCAGTACTTC
TRBJ2-1	TRBV20-1	NA	TRBD2	CSASPSGRMYEQFF	TGCAGTGCTAGCCCTAGCGGGAGGATGTATGAGCAGTTCTTC
TRBJ2-5	TRBV7-6	NA	NA	CASSLSFTGRETQYF	TGTGCCAGCAGCTTATCTTTCACAGGACGGGAGACCCAGTACTTC
TRBJ2-1	TRBV29-1	few	NA	CSGAGDSGDYNEQFF	TGCAGCGGGGCGGGGGACAGCGGAGATTACAATGAGCAGTTCTTC
TRBJ2-3	TRBV7-9	many	NA	CASSPPWQGGTQYF	TGTGCCAGCAGCCCCCCATGGCAGGGAGGCACGCAGTATTTT
TRBJ2-2	TRBV29-1	many	NA	CSVGDLKRTGELFF	TGCAGCGTCGGGGACCTGAAGAGGACCGGGGAGCTGTTTTTT
TRBJ2-1	TRBV18	NA	NA	CASSLGLGGNEQFF	TGTGCCAGCTCACTAGGACTAGGGGGCAATGAGCAGTTCTTC
TRBJ2-5	TRBV20-1	many	NA	CSATLPPTAYQETQYF	TGCAGTGCTACCTTACCCCCGACGGCGTACCAAGAGACCCAGTACTTC
TRBJ2-7	TRBV15	many	TRBD2	CATSRLAGETYEQYF	TGTGCCACCAGCAGGCTAGCGGGAGAGACCTACGAGCAGTACTTC
TRBJ2-1	TRBV28	NA	TRBD2	CASSFQLFSGRGSYNEQFF	TGTGCCAGCAGTTTCCAGTTATTTAGCGGGAGGGGCTCCTACAATGAGCAGTTCTTC
TRBJ2-7	TRBV11-2	few	NA	CASSPDIYEQYF	TGTGCCAGCAGCCCGGACATCTACGAGCAGTACTTC
TRBJ2-1	TRBV6-2/TRBV6-3	few	TRBD2	CASSTGLAGVLREQFF	TGTGCCAGCAGTACCGGGCTAGCGGGTGTATTACGGGAGCAGTTCTTC
TRBJ2-1	TRBV6-5	NA	NA	CASSYVLGTPNEQFF	TGTGCCAGCAGTTATGTATTAGGGACCCCCAATGAGCAGTTCTTC
TRBJ1-1	TRBV29-1	NA	TRBD1	CSVPNLTGGRHTEAFF	TGCAGCGTCCCTAACCTGACAGGGGGCCGCCACACTGAAGCTTTCTTT
TRBJ1-5	TRBV24-1	many	TRBD1	CATSDWKGQGNQPQHF	TGTGCCACCAGTGATTGGAAGGGACAGGGCAATCAGCCCCAGCATTTT
TRBJ2-1	TRBV5-1	NA	TRBD2	CASSLDYEPGGGNEQFF	TGCGCCAGCAGCTTGGACTACGAGCCGGGCGGGGGCAATGAGCAGTTCTTC
TRBJ2-1	TRBV20-1	few	NA	CSASDEQFF	TGCAGTGCCTCCGATGAGCAGTTCTTC
TRBJ2-7	TRBV30	once	TRBD1	CAWTTGGEQYF	TGTGCCTGGACGACAGGGGGCGAGCAGTACTTC
TRBJ2-3	TRBV7-2	many	NA	CASSSFGDTQYF	TGTGCCAGCAGCTCGTTCGGGGATACGCAGTATTTT
TRBJ2-2	TRBV6-7	few	TRBD1	CASSYSTFWTGESGELFF	TGTGCCAGCAGTTACTCGACCTTTTGGACAGGGGAATCCGGGGAGCTGTTTTTT
TRBJ2-5	TRBV10-3	many	TRBD2	CAISESQLAGGLETQYF	TGTGCCATCAGTGAGTCGCAGCTAGCGGGAGGGCTCGAGACCCAGTACTTC
TRBJ2-3	TRBV20-1	once	NA	CSARAFRVSTLLQYF	TGCAGTGCTAGAGCATTTAGGGTGTCCACCCTCCTGCAGTATTTT
TRBJ1-2	TRBV7-2	NA	NA	CASSFKQGSGYTF	TGTGCCAGCAGCTTTAAGCAGGGGAGCGGCTACACCTTC
TRBJ2-1	TRBV29-1	few	NA	CSGGGGSYNEQFF	TGCAGCGGAGGGGGAGGGTCCTACAATGAGCAGTTCTTC
TRBJ1-6	TRBV20-1	many	TRBD1	CSASGDKRTGYNSPLHF	TGCAGTGCTAGCGGGGATAAAAGGACAGGCTATAATTCACCCCTCCACTTT
TRBJ2-5	TRBV20-1	NA	NA	CSASGEETQYF	TGCAGTGCTAGCGGTGAGGAGACCCAGTACTTC
TRBJ2-7	TRBV19	NA	TRBD1	CASSITGVYEQYF	TGTGCCAGTAGTATAACAGGGGTCTACGAGCAGTACTTC
TRBJ2-1	TRBV19	many	NA	CASTRRNEQFF	TGTGCCAGTACAAGACGCAATGAGCAGTTCTTC
TRBJ2-7	TRBV20-1	few	NA	CSARWPSPSYEQYF	TGCAGTGCTAGATGGCCTAGCCCCTCCTACGAGCAGTACTTC
TRBJ2-4	TRBV20-1	many	NA	CSASGQMRTKNIQYF	TGCAGTGCTAGCGGGCAGATGAGAACCAAAAACATTCAGTACTTC
TRBJ2-7	TRBV7-8	NA	TRBD2	CASSLWRTSGLNEQYF	TGTGCCAGCAGCTTATGGCGGACTAGCGGCCTAAACGAGCAGTACTTC
TRBJ2-7	TRBV20-1	once	NA	CSAFGSYEQYF	TGCAGTGCCTTCGGGTCCTACGAGCAGTACTTC
TRBJ1-5	TRBV20-1	NA	NA	CSAWGRSNQPQHF	TGCAGTGCCTGGGGCCGTAGCAATCAGCCCCAGCATTTT
TRBJ2-7	TRBV20-1	NA	NA	CSASAGYSYEQYF	TGCAGTGCTAGTGCCGGGTATTCCTACGAGCAGTACTTC
TRBJ2-7	TRBV7-2	few	TRBD2	CASSPSLAGAYEQYF	TGTGCCAGCAGCCCAAGTCTAGCGGGGGCCTACGAGCAGTACTTC
TRBJ2-3	TRBV27	many	NA	CASSLPDTQYF	TGTGCCAGCAGTTTACCGGATACGCAGTATTTT
TRBJ2-3	TRBV29-1	NA	NA	CSVSGVYTDTQYF	TGCAGCGTTAGTGGGGTCTACACAGATACGCAGTATTTT
TRBJ2-7	TRBV11-2	many	NA	CASSLRGAPYEQYF	TGTGCCAGCAGCTTAAGAGGGGCACCCTACGAGCAGTACTTC
TRBJ1-5	TRBV20-1	many	TRBD1	CSAPVGGRGRNQPQHF	TGCAGTGCCCCCGTCGGTGGCAGGGGGCGAAATCAGCCCCAGCATTTT
TRBJ2-7	TRBV7-6	NA	NA	CASSLETPGSYPYEQYF	TGTGCCAGCAGCTTAGAGACTCCCGGGTCCTATCCCTACGAGCAGTACTTC
TRBJ2-1	TRBV7-7	many	TRBD2	CASSPDRLANEQFF	TGTGCCAGCAGCCCCGATCGACTAGCAAATGAGCAGTTCTTC
TRBJ2-3	TRBV29-1	NA	NA	CSVASPTDTQYF	TGCAGCGTGGCTTCTCCCACAGATACGCAGTATTTT
TRBJ2-6	TRBV20-1	many	NA	CSARSLSGANVLTF	TGCAGTGCTAGAAGCCTCTCTGGGGCCAACGTCCTGACTTTC
TRBJ2-6	TRBV20-1	few	NA	CSAVQFRTGANVLTF	TGCAGTGCCGTCCAGTTCAGGACAGGGGCCAACGTCCTGACTTTC
TRBJ2-3	TRBV20-1	NA	NA	CSAGRHTDTQYF	TGCAGTGCTGGCCGACACACAGATACGCAGTATTTT
TRBJ1-4	TRBV6-6	many	NA	CASSYQDTEKLFF	TGTGCCAGCAGTTACCAGGATACTGAAAAACTGTTTTTT
TRBJ2-3	TRBV7-2	many	TRBD2	CASSLVSGGRDTQYF	TGTGCCAGCAGCTTAGTCTCGGGGGGGCGAGATACGCAGTATTTT
TRBJ1-2	TRBV19	once	NA	CASVQRANYGYTF	TGTGCCAGCGTACAGAGAGCTAACTATGGCTACACCTTC